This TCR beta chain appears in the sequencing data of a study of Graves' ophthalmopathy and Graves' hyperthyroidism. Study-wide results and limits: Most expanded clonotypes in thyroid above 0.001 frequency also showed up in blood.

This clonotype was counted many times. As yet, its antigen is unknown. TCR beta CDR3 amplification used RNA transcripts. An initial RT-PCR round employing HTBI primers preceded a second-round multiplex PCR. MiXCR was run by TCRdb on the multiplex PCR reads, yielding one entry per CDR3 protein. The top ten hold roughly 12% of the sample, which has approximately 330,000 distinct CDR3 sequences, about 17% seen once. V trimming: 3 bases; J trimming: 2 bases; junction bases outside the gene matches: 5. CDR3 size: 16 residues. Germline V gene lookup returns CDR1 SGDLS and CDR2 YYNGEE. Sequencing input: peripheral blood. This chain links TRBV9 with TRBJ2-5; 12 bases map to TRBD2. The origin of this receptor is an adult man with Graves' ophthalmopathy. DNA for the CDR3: TGTGCCAGCAGCGGTACTAGCGGGGGGTCTCAAGAGACCCAGTACTTC. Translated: CASSGTSGGSQETQYF.